A single sample gave rise to the 31 T cell receptor beta chains below, sequenced in a study of human T cells and chemical hapten exposure. TCRdb redid the calling of the RACE reads with MiXCR, one entry per CDR3 protein. The sample yields over 300,000 distinct CDR3 sequences, 4.5% to 6% seen once. Time point: pre-sensitization, week 0. This sample's treatment: therapeutic diphenylcyclopropenone sensitization with weekly scalp DPC. The specimen was whole blood, collected in connection with sensitization to the hapten diphenylcyclopropenone (DPC). The source of these receptors is a woman in her forties or fifties with alopecia areata. Some clones in this sample may be carry-over from other donors' samples.

The table lists this clonotype with many counts. The CDR3 DNA reads TGTGCCAGCAGCTTGGAACAGGGGGCAAGTGAGCAGTTCTTC. Its translation: CASSLEQGASEQFF. This chain uses TRBV5-4 with TRBJ2-1, with 9 bases that match TRBD1. V dropped 0 bases and J dropped 9; count of bases not matched to a gene: 4. The CDR3 spans 14 residues. The V gene's germline CDR1 is SGHNT and CDR2 YYREEE (reference sequence).

There are many counts of this clonotype. The V and J genes are TRBV3-1 and TRBJ2-4, with 10 positions matching TRBD2. CDR1 is LGHDT, CDR2 YNNKEL, per germline (reference sequence). The ends lost 0 bases at V and 3 bases at J; junction bases unmatched: 8. This CDR3 region has 18 residues. CDR3 in amino acids: CASSQDHPSGRVKNIQYF. As DNA, the CDR3 is TGTGCCAGCAGCCAAGATCATCCTAGCGGGAGAGTCAAAAACATTCAGTACTTC.

This clonotype was observed at least ten times. CDR3 nucleotide sequence: TGTGCCAGCTCACGGCTCCAGGAGGGGGGCGAGCAGTACTTC. This encodes CASSRLQEGGEQYF. V gene TRBV18 combines with J gene TRBJ2-7, with D tentatively TRBD1 or TRBD2 (6 bases each). This CDR3 is 14 amino acids long. CDR1 is KGHSH and CDR2 is LQKENI in the germline V gene. V lost 4 bases and J lost 6, with 16 bases in between.

This clonotype was found many times. The V gene is TRBV5-5, the J gene TRBJ2-1; a weak D match, TRBD1 (6 bases). CDR1 SGHKS and CDR2 YYEKEE come from the germline V gene (reference sequence). V was shortened by 7 bases and J by 4 bases, with 15 bases between the two germline ends. CDR3 size: 14 residues. In DNA form, the CDR3 reads TGTGCCAGCGGCAGAGACAGGCCTTACAATGAGCAGTTCTTC. It specifies CASGRDRPYNEQFF.

This clonotype was seen ten or more times. The chain carries TRBV28 and TRBJ2-1; tentative D call: TRBD2 (7 bases). Germline CDR1 reads MDHEN; CDR2 reads SYDVKM. Deletions cut 6 bases from V and 10 bases from J, with 22 bases between. The CDR3 extends over 15 amino acids. The CDR3 spells CASRGGGIGSPEQFF. The CDR3 DNA reads as TGTGCCAGCAGAGGGGGGGGGATCGGGAGCCCAGAGCAGTTCTTC.

The J gene is TRBJ1-3, the V gene TRBV12-3 or TRBV12-4; tentatively, D is TRBD1 (5 bases). Trimming left V 5 bases short and J 3 bases short, with 8 bases between. The length of the CDR3 is 13 residues. CDR3 bases: TGTGCCAGCAGTCCAGGGTTTGGAAACACCATATATTTT. It encodes CASSPGFGNTIYF.

This clonotype has a handful of counts. The V gene is TRBV7-8, the J gene TRBJ1-6; possibly TRBD1 for D (5 bases). Germline V gene data show CDR1 as SGHVS and CDR2 as FQNEAQ. The ends were cut back, 5 bases at V and 5 bases at J, with 10 bases in the middle. The CDR3 has 14 residues. CDR3 DNA: TGTGCCAGCAGCCGGGTCAGGGATAATTCACCCCTCCACTTT. It translates to CASSRVRDNSPLHF.

This sequence joins TRBV9 and TRBJ2-3; D may be TRBD1 (5 bases). The CDR3 has 15 amino acids. The V end was cut by 4 bases, the J end by 2 bases, with 14 bases between. Germline CDR1 is SGDLS and CDR2 is YYNGEE. CDR3 sequence (DNA): TGTGCCAGCAGCCCGGCCCCAGGGAACACAGATACGCAGTATTTT. As protein: CASSPAPGNTDTQYF.

CDR3 residues: CASSFEGGKANSPLHF. In DNA, the CDR3 is TGCGCCAGCAGCTTCGAAGGGGGTAAGGCCAATTCACCCCTCCACTTT. This rearrangement joins TRBV5-1 to TRBJ1-6; weak D call: TRBD1 (6 bases). The V end lost 2 bases, the J end lost 7 bases, and 16 bases lay between the germline ends. CDR1 is SGHRS, CDR2 YFSETQ, per germline. This CDR3 contains 16 residues.

The table lists this clonotype with many counts. This chain joins TRBV2 and TRBJ2-7; 7 bases are shared with TRBD1. The CDR3 sequence is 14 residues long. Germline assignment: CDR1 SNHLY and CDR2 FYNNEI. V lost 4 bases to trimming and J lost 0 bases; unmatched junction nucleotides: 3. This chain's CDR3 is CASSVGGFSYEQYF. The CDR3 region has the DNA TGTGCCAGCAGTGTAGGGGGCTTCTCCTACGAGCAGTACTTC.

Many counts were recorded for this clonotype. The chain couples TRBV27 to TRBJ1-2, with D tentatively TRBD1 (5 bases). The CDR3 length is 14 residues. Trimming took 2 bases from V and 5 from J, leaving 12 bases between them. CDR1 is MNHEY, CDR2 SMNVEV, per germline (reference sequence). CDR3 nucleotide sequence: TGTGCCAGCAGTTTAGGGGCAAACTTTTATGGCTACACCTTC. Protein sequence: CASSLGANFYGYTF.

This clonotype has ten or more counts. CDR3 DNA sequence: TGTGCCAGCCGGAGACAGGCTTTGAACACTGAAGCTTTCTTT. Residues: CASRRQALNTEAFF. The rearrangement joins TRBV6-2 or TRBV6-3 to TRBJ1-1; maybe TRBD1 (6 bases). Per germline, CDR1 MNHEY and CDR2 SVGEGT. The CDR3 has 14 residues. The V end lost 8 bases, the J end lost 0 bases, and 13 bases lay between the germline ends.

Only a few counts were recorded for this clonotype. As DNA, the CDR3 is TGCGCCAGCAGCCAAGATACAGCGGGAGGAATAAGTGAGCAGTTCTTC. Translated, it gives CASSQDTAGGISEQFF. V usage is TRBV4-3 and J usage is TRBJ2-1, with 9 positions matching TRBD2. J lost 9 bases, V lost 0 bases, and 9 bases had no gene match. Germline lookup yields CDR1 LGHNA and CDR2 YSLEER. The CDR3 loop spans 16 amino acids.

V usage is TRBV7-2 and J usage is TRBJ1-4; perhaps TRBD1 as D (6 bases). This CDR3 spans 14 amino acids. V lost 1 base and J lost 8, with 11 bases in between. Looked up from germline, CDR1 is SGHTA and CDR2 is FQGNSA. CDR3 in DNA: TGTGCCAGCAGCTTAGGATTGGGGGGCGAAAAACTGTTTTTT. As protein: CASSLGLGGEKLFF.

This clonotype has more than one count but fewer than ten. V gene TRBV20-1 combines with J gene TRBJ2-7; 9 bases line up with TRBD1. Germline CDR1 is DFQATT and CDR2 is SNEGSKA (reference sequence). After removal of 6 bases from V and 5 bases from J, the junction contained 11 bases not matched to a gene. CDR3 length: 14 residues. CDR3 region: CSASRDRDTDEQYF. CDR3 nucleotide sequence: TGCAGTGCCTCCCGGGACAGGGATACCGACGAGCAGTACTTC.

For this clonotype: Being one base from a much bigger clone, this may be a read error. The V call is TRBV6-5, the J call TRBJ1-6, with TRBD1 matching 8 bases. The J segment lost 6 bases and the V segment lost 5 bases, leaving 6 bases of the junction unmatched. The CDR3 consists of 15 residues. CDR1 is MNHEY, CDR2 SVGAGI, per germline. In nucleotides, the CDR3 is TGTGCCAGCAGTACCCCGACAGGGGCTAATTCACCCCTCCACTTT. Its translation is CASSTPTGANSPLHF.

This clonotype has at least ten counts. The chain uses TRBV29-1 and TRBJ1-1; 7 bases align to TRBD1. J gave up 8 bases and V 2 bases, and 5 bases lay outside the gene matches. CDR3 length equals 12 residues. Germline V gives CDR1 SQVTM, CDR2 ANQGSEA. In DNA form, the CDR3 reads TGCAGCGTTGAATGGCCAGGGGGAGAAGCTTTCTTT. It specifies CSVEWPGGEAFF.

This clonotype showed up just once. This sequence joins TRBV3-1 and TRBJ2-2; D remains unclear. Germline CDR1 reads LGHDT; CDR2 reads YNNKEL (reference sequence). The CDR3 has 13 residues. V was clipped by 1 base and J by 6 bases, with 6 bases between them. For the CDR3, the DNA is TGTGCCAGCAGCCAAGTTTTTCCCGGGGAGCTGTTTTTT. The encoded protein is CASSQVFPGELFF.

At least ten counts were recorded for this clonotype. This rearrangement joins TRBV28 to TRBJ2-1, with 9 bases that match TRBD1. The CDR3 is 16 amino acids. Germline loops: CDR1 MDHEN, CDR2 SYDVKM. The V and J ends lost 6 bases and 0 bases, in that order; junction bases with no gene match: 6. Here the CDR3 reads CASRPTGGLSYNEQFF. Written as DNA, the CDR3 is TGTGCCAGCAGGCCGACAGGGGGTCTCTCCTACAATGAGCAGTTCTTC.

This clonotype was detected only a few times. The V and J genes are TRBV4-3 and TRBJ2-7, with D tentatively TRBD1 (6 bases). V was pared by 0 bases and J by 7 bases, with 16 bases between. Germline CDR1 LGHNA, CDR2 YSLEER. CDR3 size: 15 residues. The CDR3 DNA sequence: TGCGCCAGCAGCCAAGAGGGGGCGGCCGCCGGGGAGCAGTACTTC. This gives the protein CASSQEGAAAGEQYF.

A few counts support this clonotype. The chain carries TRBV29-1 and TRBJ2-3; D remains unclear. Germline lookup yields CDR1 SQVTM and CDR2 ANQGSEA. CDR3 length equals 16 residues. The germline V and J ends were trimmed by 2 bases and 4 bases, with 19 bases remaining between them. CDR3 in DNA: TGCAGCGTTGAAACTGGTCAAGAATCAGCCGCAGATACGCAGTATTTT. It specifies CSVETGQESAADTQYF.

The chain carries TRBV9 and TRBJ2-7, with unresolved D. CDR1 and CDR2 from the germline V gene are SGDLS and YYNGEE. CDR3 length equals 13 residues. With 5 bases removed from V and 6 bases from J, the gap between germline ends came to 15 bases. The CDR3 protein is CASSFRLGSEQYF. In DNA, the CDR3 is TGTGCCAGCAGTTTTAGGTTAGGGTCCGAGCAGTACTTC.

The V and J genes are TRBV29-1 and TRBJ2-1; tentatively, D is TRBD2 (5 bases). V lost 4 bases and J lost 4, with 14 bases in between. CDR1 is SQVTM and CDR2 is ANQGSEA in the germline V gene. CDR3 length: 14 amino acids. Here the CDR3 reads CSVGFGSSYNEQFF. The CDR3 region has the DNA TGCAGCGTTGGGTTTGGGAGTTCGTACAATGAGCAGTTCTTC.

This sequence joins TRBV9 and TRBJ1-2, with D unresolved. The CDR3 consists of 15 residues. Looked up from germline, CDR1 is SGDLS and CDR2 is YYNGEE. With 4 bases removed from V and 6 bases from J, the gap between germline ends came to 19 bases. The CDR3 reads CASSPDGRAANGYTF. CDR3 nucleotides: TGTGCCAGCAGCCCAGACGGCCGGGCAGCCAATGGCTACACCTTC.

The chain is built from TRBV7-2 and TRBJ2-5, with D tentatively TRBD1 (5 bases). Germline V lookup: CDR1 SGHTA, CDR2 FQGNSA. The CDR3 sequence is 17 residues long. Trimming removed 8 bases at V and 1 base at J, with 23 bases between. CDR3 region: CASSEGVFDVLQETQYF. The CDR3 coding sequence is TGTGCCAGCTCCGAAGGGGTTTTCGACGTTCTCCAAGAGACCCAGTACTTC.

This clonotype was found a few times. The rearrangement joins TRBV14 to TRBJ2-5; D unresolved. The germline CDR1 and CDR2 sequences are SGHDN and FVKESK. The V and J ends lost 0 bases and 0 bases respectively, with 5 bases between them. This CDR3 is 14 amino acids long. This CDR3 is CASSQDRHQETQYF. The CDR3 DNA sequence: TGTGCCAGCAGCCAAGACAGACACCAAGAGACCCAGTACTTC.

This clonotype was counted a few times. The CDR3 bases are TGTGCCAGCGGCAAACTACCAAATTCACCCCTCCACTTT. Translation gives CASGKLPNSPLHF. The chain couples TRBV6-5 to TRBJ1-6; D gene uncertain. CDR3 length equals 13 residues. The V gene lost 8 bases and the J gene lost 7 bases, with 12 bases spanning the gap. CDR1 is MNHEY, CDR2 SVGAGI, per germline.

This clonotype was found many times. CDR3 protein: CASSLSLGNYGYTF. The CDR3 nucleotides are TGTGCCAGCAGCTTGAGTCTGGGGAACTATGGCTACACCTTC. The genes are TRBV7-9 and TRBJ1-2; no clear D gene. This CDR3 is 14 amino acids long. From germline, CDR1 is SEHNR and CDR2 FQNEAQ (reference sequence). V gave up 3 bases and J gave up 2 bases, with 10 bases separating them.

V gene TRBV5-1 combines with J gene TRBJ2-1; 8 positions agree with TRBD1. With 3 bases clipped from V and 8 bases from J, the junction kept 4 bases outside the gene matches. The CDR3 is 13 residues long. Per germline, CDR1 SGHRS and CDR2 YFSETQ. The CDR3 sequence is CASSSQGEHEQFF. CDR3 sequence (DNA): TGCGCCAGCAGCTCACAGGGGGAACATGAGCAGTTCTTC.

There are many counts of this clonotype. The chain couples TRBV20-1 to TRBJ2-7; D remains ambiguous. Trimming removed 1 base from V and 9 bases from J, with 7 bases in between. The length of the CDR3 is 10 residues. From germline, CDR1 is DFQATT and CDR2 SNEGSKA (reference sequence). The CDR3 DNA sequence: TGCAGTGCTAGAGGCGATGGGCAGTACTTC. This sequence encodes CSARGDGQYF.

V and J are TRBV20-1 and TRBJ1-2; maybe TRBD1 (5 bases). The CDR3 sequence is 13 residues long. Germline V gene lookup returns CDR1 DFQATT and CDR2 SNEGSKA (reference sequence). V lost 3 bases and J 8 bases, leaving 16 bases between the germline ends. The CDR3 region is CSASRTGDVGYTF. The CDR3, as DNA: TGCAGTGCTAGCAGAACGGGGGATGTCGGCTACACCTTC.